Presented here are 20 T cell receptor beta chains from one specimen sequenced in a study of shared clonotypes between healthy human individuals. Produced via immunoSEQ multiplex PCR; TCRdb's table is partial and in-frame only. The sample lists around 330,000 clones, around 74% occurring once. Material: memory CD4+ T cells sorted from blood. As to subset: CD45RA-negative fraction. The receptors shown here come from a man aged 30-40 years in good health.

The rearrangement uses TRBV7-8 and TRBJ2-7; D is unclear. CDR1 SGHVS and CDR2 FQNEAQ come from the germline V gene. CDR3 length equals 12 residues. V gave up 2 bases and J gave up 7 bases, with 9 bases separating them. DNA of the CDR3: TGTGCCAGCAGCTTACGCCCCGAGGAGCAGTACTTC. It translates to CASSLRPEEQYF.

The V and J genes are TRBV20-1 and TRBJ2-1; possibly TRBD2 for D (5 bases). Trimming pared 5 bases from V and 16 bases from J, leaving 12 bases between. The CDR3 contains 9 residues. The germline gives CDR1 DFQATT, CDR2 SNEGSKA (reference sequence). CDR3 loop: CSAPETKFF. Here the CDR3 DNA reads TGCAGTGCTCCGGAGACTAAATTCTTC.

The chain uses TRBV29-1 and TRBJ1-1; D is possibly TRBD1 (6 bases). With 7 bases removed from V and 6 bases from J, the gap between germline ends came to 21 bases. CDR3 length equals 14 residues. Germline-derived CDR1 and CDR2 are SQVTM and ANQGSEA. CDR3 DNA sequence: TGCAGCGGCAAGGGGGACCCCGTAGGCGCTGAAGCTTTCTTT. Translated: CSGKGDPVGAEAFF.

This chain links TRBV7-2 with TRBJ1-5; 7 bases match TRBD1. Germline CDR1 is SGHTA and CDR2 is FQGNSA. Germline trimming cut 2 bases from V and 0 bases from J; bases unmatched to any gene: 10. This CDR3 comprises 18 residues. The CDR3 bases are TGTGCCAGCAGCTTACCCGGGACAGAGCCATATAGCAATCAGCCCCAGCATTTT. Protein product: CASSLPGTEPYSNQPQHF.

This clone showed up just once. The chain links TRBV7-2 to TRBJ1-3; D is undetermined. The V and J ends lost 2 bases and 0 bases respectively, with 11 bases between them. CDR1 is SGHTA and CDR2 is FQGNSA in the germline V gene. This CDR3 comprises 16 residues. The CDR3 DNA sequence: TGTGCCAGCAGCTTATTATCCAGCTACTCTGGAAACACCATATATTTT. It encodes CASSLLSSYSGNTIYF.

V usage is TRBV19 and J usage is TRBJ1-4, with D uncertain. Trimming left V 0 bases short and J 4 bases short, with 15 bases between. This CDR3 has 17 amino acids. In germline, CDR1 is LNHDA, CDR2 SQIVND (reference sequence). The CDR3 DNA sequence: TGTGCCAGTAGTATAGATCGGACGAGAAATGATAATGAAAAACTGTTTTTT. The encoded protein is CASSIDRTRNDNEKLFF. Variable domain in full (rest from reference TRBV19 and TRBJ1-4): DGGITQSPKYLFRKEGQNVTLSCEQNLNHDAMYWYRQDPGQGLRLIYYSQIVNDFQKGDIAEGYSVSREKKESFPLTVTSAQKNPTAFYLCASSIDRTRNDNEKLFFGSGTQLSVL.

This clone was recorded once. The CDR3 nucleotides are TGCGCCAGCAGCCAAGAGCAGGGGGCGGACGGGGAGCTGTTTTTT. Protein: CASSQEQGADGELFF. V usage is TRBV4-3 and J usage is TRBJ2-2, with TRBD1 matching over 8 bases. The J segment lost 7 bases and the V segment lost 0 bases, leaving 4 bases of the junction unmatched. The CDR3 loop spans 15 amino acids. Germline lookup yields CDR1 LGHNA and CDR2 YSLEER.

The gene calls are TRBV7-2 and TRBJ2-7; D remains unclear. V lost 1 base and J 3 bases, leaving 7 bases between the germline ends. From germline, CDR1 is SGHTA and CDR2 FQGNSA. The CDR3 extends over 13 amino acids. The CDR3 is CASSLVSDYEQYF. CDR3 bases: TGTGCCAGCAGCTTAGTTTCTGACTACGAGCAGTACTTC.

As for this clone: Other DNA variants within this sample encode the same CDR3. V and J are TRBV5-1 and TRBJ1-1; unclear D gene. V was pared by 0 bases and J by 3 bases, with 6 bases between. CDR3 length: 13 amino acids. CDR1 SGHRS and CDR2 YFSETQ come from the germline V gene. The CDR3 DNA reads TGCGCCAGCAGCTTGGTGCTCGACACTGAAGCTTTCTTT. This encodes CASSLVLDTEAFF.

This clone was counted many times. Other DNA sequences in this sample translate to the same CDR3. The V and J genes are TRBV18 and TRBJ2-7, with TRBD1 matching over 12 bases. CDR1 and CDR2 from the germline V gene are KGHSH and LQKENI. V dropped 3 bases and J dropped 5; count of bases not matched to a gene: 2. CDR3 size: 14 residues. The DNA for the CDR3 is TGTGCCAGCTCACCCGGGACAGGGGGCGACGAGCAGTACTTC. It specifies CASSPGTGGDEQYF. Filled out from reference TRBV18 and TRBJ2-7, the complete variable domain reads NAGVMQNPRHLVRRRGQEARLRCSPMKGHSHVYWYRQLPEEGLKFMVYLQKENIIDESGMPKERFSAEFPKEGPSILRIQQVVRGDSAAYFCASSPGTGGDEQYFGPGTRLTVT.

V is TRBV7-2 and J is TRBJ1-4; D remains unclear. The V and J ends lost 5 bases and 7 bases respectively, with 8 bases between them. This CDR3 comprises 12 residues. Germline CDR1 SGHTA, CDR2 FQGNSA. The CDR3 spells CASSASGEKLFF. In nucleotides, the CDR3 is TGTGCCAGCAGCGCTTCGGGTGAAAAACTGTTTTTT. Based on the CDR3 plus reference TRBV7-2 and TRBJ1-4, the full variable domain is GAGVSQSPSNKVTEKGKDVELRCDPISGHTALYWYRQSLGQGLEFLIYFQGNSAPDKSGLPSDRFSAERTGGSVSTLTIQRTQQEDSAVYLCASSASGEKLFFGSGTQLSVL.

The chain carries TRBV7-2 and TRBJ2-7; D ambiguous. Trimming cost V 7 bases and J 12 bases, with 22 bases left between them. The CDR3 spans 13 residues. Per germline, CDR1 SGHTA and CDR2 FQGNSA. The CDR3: CASKKSARDNWYF. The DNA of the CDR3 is TGTGCCAGCAAAAAAAGCGCCAGAGACAACTGGTACTTC.

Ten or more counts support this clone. The CDR3 DNA follows: TGTGCCAGCAGCCCCAGGAGCGGACTAGCGGGACTCGAGCAGTACTTC. This codes for CASSPRSGLAGLEQYF. This rearrangement joins TRBV11-2 to TRBJ2-7; 12 bases are a match to TRBD2. Germline V gene lookup returns CDR1 SGHAT and CDR2 FQNNGV. The CDR3 contains 16 residues. J gave up 6 bases and V 5 bases, and 11 bases lay outside the gene matches.

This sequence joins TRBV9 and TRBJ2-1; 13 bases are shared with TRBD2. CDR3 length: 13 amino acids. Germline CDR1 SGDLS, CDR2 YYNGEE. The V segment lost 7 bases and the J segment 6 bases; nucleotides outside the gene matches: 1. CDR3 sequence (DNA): TGTGCCAGCGGACTAGCGGGAGTCAATGAGCAGTTCTTC. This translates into CASGLAGVNEQFF.

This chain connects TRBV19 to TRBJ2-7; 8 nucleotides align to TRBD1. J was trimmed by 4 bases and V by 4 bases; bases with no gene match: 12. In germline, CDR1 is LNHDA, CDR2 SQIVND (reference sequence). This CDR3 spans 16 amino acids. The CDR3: CASSSGRGQATYEQYF. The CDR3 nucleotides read TGTGCCAGTAGTAGTGGCAGGGGACAGGCAACGTACGAGCAGTACTTC.

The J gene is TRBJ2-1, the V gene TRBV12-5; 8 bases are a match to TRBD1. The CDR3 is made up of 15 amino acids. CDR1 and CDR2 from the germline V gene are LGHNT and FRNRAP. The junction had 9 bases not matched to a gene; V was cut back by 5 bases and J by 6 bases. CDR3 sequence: CASGPGGLSFNEQFF. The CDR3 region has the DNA TGTGCTAGTGGTCCAGGGGGCTTATCTTTCAATGAGCAGTTCTTC.

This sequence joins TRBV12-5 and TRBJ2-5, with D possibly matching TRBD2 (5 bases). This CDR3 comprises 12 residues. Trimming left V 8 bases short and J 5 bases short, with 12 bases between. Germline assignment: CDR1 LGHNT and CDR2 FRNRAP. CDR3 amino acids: CASLGVGETQYF. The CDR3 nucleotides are TGTGCTAGTCTCGGGGTGGGGGAGACCCAGTACTTC.

The CDR3 DNA follows: TGTGCCAGCAGGACTGGGACGGGAAACACCGGGGAGCTGTTTTTT. Translation: CASRTGTGNTGELFF. The chain has TRBV27 and TRBJ2-2, with D perhaps given as TRBD1 or TRBD2 (5 bases each). The CDR3 is 15 residues long. V shed 6 bases and J shed 2 bases, with 13 bases lying between them. Germline V lookup: CDR1 MNHEY, CDR2 SMNVEV (reference sequence).

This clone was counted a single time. CDR3 DNA: TGTGCCACCAGCAGCCAAGCGAGAGTTGGCACTGAAGCTTTCTTT. Protein sequence: CATSSQARVGTEAFF. The gene calls are TRBV15 and TRBJ1-1; D not certain. The germline V gene has CDR1 LNHNV and CDR2 YYDKDF (reference sequence). This CDR3 is 15 amino acids long. Trimming took off 3 bases at V and 4 bases at J, with 15 bases between the two ends.

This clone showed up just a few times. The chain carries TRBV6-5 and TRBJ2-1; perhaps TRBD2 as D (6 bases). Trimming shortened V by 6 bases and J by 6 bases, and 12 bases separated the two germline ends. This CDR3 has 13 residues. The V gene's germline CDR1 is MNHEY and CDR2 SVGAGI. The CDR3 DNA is TGTGCCAGCAGCGAGACTAGAGGCAATGAGCAGTTCTTC. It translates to CASSETRGNEQFF.